These 23 T cell receptor beta chains share one sample of origin, sequenced in a study of cytomegalovirus exposure and HLA in healthy donors. Primers included in the PCR were 60 Vbeta and 13 Jbeta primers. Sequencing used immunoSEQ multiplex PCR; TCRdb keeps in-frame clones, though not all of them. The table has 130,000 to 150,000 clones, around 79% seen once; the top ten hold 2.5% to 3.5%. Sequenced: PBMCs. These receptors came from a man aged 40-49 years in good health and CMV-seropositive.

The V and J genes are TRBV18 and TRBJ2-7, with 14 bases fitting TRBD2. Germline V lookup: CDR1 KGHSH, CDR2 LQKENI. The CDR3 consists of 14 residues. Trimming removed 3 bases from V and 7 bases from J; junction bases left unmatched: 2. The DNA for the CDR3 is TGTGCCAGCTCACCGGGACTAGCGGGAGTGGAGCAGTACTTC. As protein: CASSPGLAGVEQYF.

The sample holds one count of this clone. The chain uses TRBV5-1 and TRBJ1-1, with 7 bases fitting TRBD1. Germline values: CDR1 SGHRS, CDR2 YFSETQ. The CDR3 has 15 residues. After removal of 0 bases from V and 3 bases from J, the junction contained 5 bases not matched to a gene. The CDR3 loop reads CASSLGQGGDTEAFF. In DNA form, the CDR3 reads TGCGCCAGCAGCTTGGGACAGGGCGGGGACACTGAAGCTTTCTTT.

This chain uses TRBV2 with TRBJ1-6, with D hard to call. CDR1 and CDR2 from the germline V gene are SNHLY and FYNNEI. There are 17 residues in the CDR3. V was shortened by 1 base and J by 7 bases, with 17 bases between the two germline ends. The CDR3 region is CASSEVRRPQLNSPLHF. The CDR3 DNA reads as TGTGCCAGCAGTGAAGTTCGGAGACCCCAATTAAATTCACCCCTCCACTTT.

The chain is built from TRBV29-1 and TRBJ1-4; TRBD1 might be the D (5 bases). Trimming cost V 6 bases and J 7 bases, with 15 bases left between them. CDR3 length: 13 amino acids. Per germline, CDR1 SQVTM and CDR2 ANQGSEA. The CDR3 spells CSVRGLMAEKLFF. Written as DNA, the CDR3 is TGCAGCGTAAGGGGACTTATGGCTGAAAAACTGTTTTTT.

This clone occurred a few times. J is TRBJ1-2 and V is TRBV7-8; possibly TRBD1 for D (6 bases). The germline V gene encodes CDR1 SGHVS and CDR2 FQNEAQ. Trimming took off 3 bases at V and 7 bases at J, with 12 bases between the two ends. The CDR3 is 13 residues long. This CDR3 is CASSFRGASGYTF. CDR3 nucleotides: TGTGCCAGCAGCTTTCGGGGGGCGTCTGGCTACACCTTC. Full variable domain (outside the CDR3, taken from reference TRBV7-8 and TRBJ1-2): GAGVSQSPRYKVAKRGQDVALRCDPISGHVSLFWYQQALGQGPEFLTYFQNEAQLDKSGLPSDRFFAERPEGSVSTLKIQRTQQEDSAVYLCASSFRGASGYTFGSGTRLTVV.

The J gene is TRBJ2-5, the V gene TRBV9; TRBD2 aligns across 11 bases. CDR1 SGDLS and CDR2 YYNGEE come from the germline V gene. This CDR3 spans 20 amino acids. V shed 4 bases and J 2 bases; nucleotides not matched to a gene: 19. The chain's CDR3 is CASSPSLGTSGRSRQETQYF. CDR3 nucleotides: TGTGCCAGCAGCCCGTCACTGGGAACTAGCGGGAGAAGCAGGCAAGAGACCCAGTACTTC. Combining the CDR3 with reference TRBV9 and TRBJ2-5 gives the whole variable domain DSGVTQTPKHLITATGQRVTLRCSPRSGDLSVYWYQQSLDQGLQFLIQYYNGEERAKGNILERFSAQQFPDLHSELNLSSLELGDSALYFCASSPSLGTSGRSRQETQYFGPGTRLLVL.

The gene calls are TRBV5-4 and TRBJ2-7, with 8 bases aligning to TRBD2. The CDR3 spans 15 residues. After removal of 0 bases from V and 3 bases from J, the junction contained 5 bases not matched to a gene. The germline V gene encodes CDR1 SGHNT and CDR2 YYREEE (reference sequence). The CDR3 DNA is TGTGCCAGCAGCTTGGGAGCGGGAGACCTCTACGAGCAGTACTTC. This gives the protein CASSLGAGDLYEQYF.

This chain joins TRBV9 and TRBJ1-4; 9 bases fit TRBD1. With V trimmed by 4 bases and J by 8 bases, 9 bases remained unmatched. This CDR3 spans 15 amino acids. Germline V gene data show CDR1 as SGDLS and CDR2 as YYNGEE. The CDR3 nucleotides read TGTGCCAGCAGCCCCACTCGGACAGGGGTCGAAAAACTGTTTTTT. As protein: CASSPTRTGVEKLFF.

In this sample, this clone turned up once. The rearrangement links TRBV18 to TRBJ2-7, with D perhaps TRBD2 (5 bases). The length of the CDR3 is 13 residues. The V end was cut by 5 bases, the J end by 1 base, with 9 bases between. Germline CDR1 and CDR2: KGHSH and LQKENI. The DNA of the CDR3 is TGTGCCAGCTCATCTGGCGGGTCCTACGAGCAGTACTTC. It translates to CASSSGGSYEQYF.

The chain is built from TRBV7-9 and TRBJ1-2; 10 nucleotides line up with TRBD1. Trimming removed 4 bases from V and 6 bases from J; junction bases left unmatched: 5. This CDR3 is built from 14 residues. Germline V gene sequence: CDR1 SEHNR, CDR2 FQNEAQ (reference sequence). The CDR3 loop is CASSSGQGRNGYTF. The CDR3 DNA is TGTGCCAGCAGCTCGGGACAGGGGCGGAATGGCTACACCTTC.

The V call is TRBV4-1, the J call TRBJ2-1; a possible D gene is TRBD2 (6 bases). This CDR3 has 17 residues. Trimming pared 2 bases from V and 5 bases from J, leaving 19 bases between. CDR1 is MGHRA and CDR2 is YSYEKL in the germline V gene. The chain's CDR3 is CASSQQPVAARDNEQFF. In DNA form, the CDR3 reads TGCGCCAGCAGCCAACAACCCGTAGCGGCCCGAGACAATGAGCAGTTCTTC.

The chain has TRBV6-5 and TRBJ2-3, with a possible D match to TRBD2 (6 bases). The CDR3 is made up of 14 amino acids. CDR1 and CDR2 (germline): MNHEY, SVGAGI. V lost 10 bases and J lost 2, with 16 bases in between. The CDR3 DNA reads as TGTGCCACGCATCGAGGAGGGCACACAGATACGCAGTATTTT. As protein: CATHRGGHTDTQYF.

The chain combines TRBV9 with TRBJ2-3; D is possibly TRBD2 (6 bases). CDR3 length: 17 amino acids. CDR1 and CDR2 from the germline V gene are SGDLS and YYNGEE. V gave up 3 bases and J gave up 2 bases, with 19 bases separating them. CDR3: CASSAQGAAGITDTQYF. In DNA form, the CDR3 reads TGTGCCAGCAGCGCCCAAGGAGCGGCGGGGATCACAGATACGCAGTATTTT.

J is TRBJ1-3 and V is TRBV28; TRBD1 is a possible D gene (6 bases). Between the trimmed V and J ends, which lost 1 base and 3 bases, there was a span of 13 bases. Looked up from germline, CDR1 is MDHEN and CDR2 is SYDVKM. The CDR3 spans 16 residues. The CDR3 nucleotides are TGTGCCAGCAGTTTATTTGGGGGCGGCGATGGAAACACCATATATTTT. Translated: CASSLFGGGDGNTIYF.

This rearrangement joins TRBV7-2 to TRBJ2-3; TRBD2 agrees at 14 bases. CDR1 and CDR2 (germline): SGHTA, FQGNSA. There are 15 residues in the CDR3. J was trimmed by 6 bases and V by 5 bases; bases with no gene match: 4. CDR3 protein: CASSMGLAGADTQYF. As DNA, the CDR3 is TGTGCCAGCAGCATGGGACTAGCGGGAGCTGATACGCAGTATTTT.

The rearrangement links TRBV20-1 to TRBJ2-7; TRBD2 matches 7 bases. The length of the CDR3 is 11 residues. Per germline, CDR1 DFQATT and CDR2 SNEGSKA (reference sequence). V lost 6 bases and J lost 2; bases outside the gene matches: 1. CDR3 nucleotides: TGCAGTGCCGCGGGGGCCTACGAGCAGTACTTC. This encodes CSAAGAYEQYF.

The J gene is TRBJ2-2, the V gene TRBV27, with 12 bases fitting TRBD2. CDR1 and CDR2 (germline): MNHEY, SMNVEV (reference sequence). With 5 bases clipped from V and 8 bases from J, the junction kept 6 bases outside the gene matches. The CDR3 totals 15 residues. DNA of the CDR3: TGTGCCAGCAGTCCCAGACTAGCGGGAGAGGGGGAGCTGTTTTTT. Translated: CASSPRLAGEGELFF.

The chain joins TRBV5-5 to TRBJ2-7; the D gene is possibly TRBD1 (6 bases). V was trimmed by 0 bases and J by 2 bases, leaving 12 bases between them. The CDR3 covers 15 residues. Germline assignment: CDR1 SGHKS and CDR2 YYEKEE (reference sequence). The CDR3 nucleotides read TGTGCCAGCAGCTTGGCAGGTGGACAGACCTACGAGCAGTACTTC. Its translation: CASSLAGGQTYEQYF. Supplemented by reference TRBV5-5 and TRBJ2-7, the full variable domain reads DAGVTQSPTHLIKTRGQQVTLRCSPISGHKSVSWYQQVLGQGPQFIFQYYEKEERGRGNFPDRFSARQFPNYSSELNVNALLLGDSALYLCASSLAGGQTYEQYFGPGTRLTVT.

The V gene is TRBV25-1, the J gene TRBJ2-7, with D maybe TRBD1 (6 bases). Trimming removed 3 bases at V and 5 bases at J, with 8 bases between. This CDR3 comprises 12 residues. The germline V gene encodes CDR1 MGHDK and CDR2 SYGVNS. The DNA for the CDR3 is TGTGCCAGCAGTGACAGGGGCGACGAGCAGTACTTC. Encoded protein: CASSDRGDEQYF.

The rearrangement links TRBV29-1 to TRBJ2-2; 7 bases map to TRBD1. The germline gives CDR1 SQVTM, CDR2 ANQGSEA. V lost 6 bases and J lost 2; bases outside the gene matches: 6. The CDR3 sequence is 14 residues long. This CDR3 reads CSVVTGANTGELFF. The CDR3 DNA sequence: TGCAGCGTGGTCACAGGGGCCAACACCGGGGAGCTGTTTTTT.

The genes are TRBV18 and TRBJ1-1; no firm D call. The CDR3 sequence is 15 residues long. Per the germline V gene, CDR1 is KGHSH and CDR2 is LQKENI. Trimming cost V 3 bases and J 0 bases, with 11 bases left between them. The CDR3 sequence: CASSPLVGLNTEAFF. The DNA for the CDR3 is TGTGCCAGCTCACCCCTGGTGGGCTTGAACACTGAAGCTTTCTTT.

The chain uses TRBV28 and TRBJ2-7; D is ambiguous. The V and J ends lost 5 bases and 0 bases respectively, with 11 bases between them. This CDR3 is built from 14 residues. Per germline, CDR1 MDHEN and CDR2 SYDVKM. The CDR3, as DNA: TGTGCCAGCAGTATACCGAGGAGCTCCTACGAGCAGTACTTC. Residues: CASSIPRSSYEQYF.

The rearrangement joins TRBV14 to TRBJ1-2; D remains ambiguous. This CDR3 has 13 residues. CDR1 and CDR2 (germline): SGHDN, FVKESK. Trimming took off 4 bases at V and 8 bases at J, with 14 bases between the two ends. The CDR3 bases are TGTGCCAGCAGCCCACAATGGGAGGGAGGCTACACCTTC. This gives the protein CASSPQWEGGYTF.